Listed here are 18 T cell receptor beta chains from one sample, sequenced in a study of blood T cell repertoires in COVID-19 (dated by TCRdb to the early 2020s). Receptor amplification or capture employed the immunoSEQ multiplex PCR assay. TCRdb carries this immuneACCESS record with in-frame sequences only. Its versions omit some clonotypes, under half of them owing to an unresolved V gene in the studies checked, with the rest unexplained. This sample is represented by fewer than 250,000 clones; 70% to 90% of them were singletons. About 0.91% of the sample is in the top ten clones. Sequencing was performed on peripheral blood. The source is a man in his 60s with COVID-19, enrolled during active disease.

The V gene is TRBV27, the J gene TRBJ2-1, with a possible D match to TRBD2 (5 bases). Germline values: CDR1 MNHEY, CDR2 SMNVEV (reference sequence). The length of the CDR3 is 13 residues. Trimming removed 6 bases at V and 2 bases at J, with 8 bases between. As DNA, the CDR3 is TGTGCCAGCAGATCCGGGACCTACAATGAGCAGTTCTTC. Translating gives CASRSGTYNEQFF.

The rearrangement links TRBV19 to TRBJ1-2, with D possibly matching TRBD1 (5 bases). The germline CDR1 and CDR2 sequences are LNHDA and SQIVND (reference sequence). V lost 5 bases to trimming and J lost 4 bases, with 8 bases between them. There are 12 residues in the CDR3. The CDR3 loop reads CASSRGTYGYTF. CDR3 DNA sequence: TGTGCCAGTAGTCGGGGGACCTATGGCTACACCTTC.

In its sample, this clone was seen once. The chain recombines TRBV4-1 with TRBJ1-6, with D unresolved. In germline, CDR1 is MGHRA, CDR2 YSYEKL. This CDR3 is 14 amino acids long. Trimming took off 1 base at V and 10 bases at J, with 11 bases between the two ends. The CDR3 DNA is TGCGCCAGCAGCCAAGTGAGAACAGAATCACCCCTCCACTTT. It specifies CASSQVRTESPLHF.

The chain has TRBV3-1 (or the pseudogene TRBV3-2) and TRBJ2-3; 9 positions match TRBD1. There are 16 residues in the CDR3. Trimming cost V 1 base and J 4 bases; bases outside gene matches: 6. Germline V gives CDR1 LGHDT, CDR2 YNNKEL (reference sequence). CDR3 loop: CASSQGAGTGPDTQYF. CDR3 nucleotide sequence: TGTGCCAGCAGCCAAGGAGCCGGGACAGGGCCAGATACGCAGTATTTT.

This clone was observed a single time. J is TRBJ2-7 and V is TRBV4-1; weak D call: TRBD1 (5 bases). Trimming cost V 3 bases and J 5 bases, with 17 bases left between them. This CDR3 has 15 residues. Germline V lookup: CDR1 MGHRA, CDR2 YSYEKL. The CDR3 DNA reads TGCGCCAGCAGCCATTCTCAGGGTGTGTACAACGAGCAGTACTTC. Amino acid sequence: CASSHSQGVYNEQYF.

The chain is built from TRBV2 and TRBJ1-4; D uncertain. The length of the CDR3 is 14 residues. CDR1 and CDR2 (germline): SNHLY, FYNNEI. Trimming removed 6 bases at V and 0 bases at J, with 8 bases between. CDR3 amino acids: CASRRAATNEKLFF. In DNA form, the CDR3 reads TGTGCCAGCAGGAGGGCAGCAACTAATGAAAAACTGTTTTTT. The complete variable domain, with remaining parts taken from reference TRBV2 and TRBJ1-4, reads EPEVTQTPSHQVTQMGQEVILRCVPISNHLYFYWYRQILGQKVEFLVSFYNNEISEKSEIFDDQFSVERPDGSNFTLKIRSTKLEDSAMYFCASRRAATNEKLFFGSGTQLSVL.

The gene calls are TRBV18 and TRBJ2-5; TRBD1 matches at 10 bases. Germline lookup yields CDR1 KGHSH and CDR2 LQKENI. The CDR3 is 17 residues long. J lost 4 bases, V lost 3 bases, and 11 bases had no gene match. The CDR3 loop is CASSPPGTGAFRETQYF. Written as DNA, the CDR3 is TGTGCCAGCTCACCCCCTGGGACAGGGGCCTTCCGAGAGACCCAGTACTTC. The full variable domain, its missing parts supplied by reference TRBV18 and TRBJ2-5, is NAGVMQNPRHLVRRRGQEARLRCSPMKGHSHVYWYRQLPEEGLKFMVYLQKENIIDESGMPKERFSAEFPKEGPSILRIQQVVRGDSAAYFCASSPPGTGAFRETQYFGPGTRLLVL.

The DNA for the CDR3 is TGTGCCACCACCAGGGGTGCGACGGGATCACCCCTCCACTTT. Translating it yields CATTRGATGSPLHF. The J gene is TRBJ1-6, the V gene TRBV10-3; the D gene is possibly TRBD1 (6 bases). V lost 10 bases, J lost 10 bases, and 20 bases lay in between. This CDR3 has 14 amino acids. The germline gives CDR1 ENHRY, CDR2 SYGVKD.

V usage is TRBV19 and J usage is TRBJ2-3; 9 bases map to TRBD2. V was clipped by 3 bases and J by 2 bases; unmatched bases: 12. The CDR3 has 18 residues. CDR1 and CDR2 (germline): LNHDA, SQIVND (reference sequence). The DNA of the CDR3 is TGTGCCAGTAGTATTGGGCTGTCGGGGACTAGCTACACAGATACGCAGTATTTT. Residues: CASSIGLSGTSYTDTQYF.

This clone was counted once. The chain couples TRBV5-4 to TRBJ1-3; TRBD1 matches 7 bases. Germline V lookup: CDR1 SGHNT, CDR2 YYREEE (reference sequence). This CDR3 contains 15 residues. The trim removed 3 bases at V and 4 bases at J, leaving 7 bases unmatched. CDR3 sequence (DNA): TGTGCCAGCAGCTCGGGACAGTCTTACGGAAACACCATATATTTT. The encoded protein is CASSSGQSYGNTIYF.

This clone was seen a few times. This chain uses TRBV28 with TRBJ1-1, with TRBD1 identical over 7 bases. From germline, CDR1 is MDHEN and CDR2 SYDVKM. The V gene end was trimmed by 9 bases and the J gene end by 1 base; junction bases not matched to a gene: 8. The CDR3 runs to 14 residues. CDR3 sequence: CASNTGQTNTEAFF. CDR3 coding DNA: TGTGCCAGTAATACGGGACAGACGAACACTGAAGCTTTCTTT.

In its sample, this clone was seen many times. The chain is built from TRBV4-1 and TRBJ2-5; 9 bases align to TRBD2. The CDR3 covers 16 residues. CDR1 is MGHRA and CDR2 is YSYEKL in the germline V gene. V shed 3 bases and J 5 bases; nucleotides not matched to a gene: 10. The CDR3 is CASSQGTSPQGETQYF. The DNA for the CDR3 is TGCGCCAGCAGCCAGGGGACTAGCCCTCAGGGGGAGACCCAGTACTTC.

This clone was counted a few times. The genes are TRBV5-5 and TRBJ1-5; the D gene is possibly TRBD1 (5 bases). From germline, CDR1 is SGHKS and CDR2 YYEKEE (reference sequence). V was trimmed by 3 bases and J by 9 bases, leaving 13 bases between them. The length of the CDR3 is 13 residues. The CDR3 region has the DNA TGTGCCAGCAGCTGGGGGGGGTCCGGGCCCCAGCATTTT. Encoded protein: CASSWGGSGPQHF.

The chain carries TRBV5-4 and TRBJ2-7; a weak D match, TRBD2 (7 bases). This CDR3 spans 15 amino acids. Germline-derived CDR1 and CDR2 are SGHNT and YYREEE (reference sequence). Trimming stripped 6 bases from V and 1 base from J, with 17 bases between. CDR3 sequence: CASMGGRGKSYEQYF. As DNA, the CDR3 is TGTGCCAGCATGGGGGGGAGGGGGAAGTCCTACGAGCAGTACTTC.

This chain connects TRBV10-3 to TRBJ1-5; no clear D gene. Trimming pared 0 bases from V and 5 bases from J, leaving 5 bases between. Germline-derived CDR1 and CDR2 are ENHRY and SYGVKD. The CDR3 has 13 residues. The CDR3 loop reads CAISESADQPQHF. The DNA for the CDR3 is TGTGCCATCAGTGAGTCTGCGGATCAGCCCCAGCATTTT.

The chain carries TRBV28 and TRBJ1-3, with a weak D call TRBD1 (5 bases). The germline V gene has CDR1 MDHEN and CDR2 SYDVKM. The CDR3 is 16 residues long. Trimming cost V 0 bases and J 0 bases, with 9 bases left between them. Here the CDR3 DNA reads TGTGCCAGCAGTTTATGGGGGCTAAGCTCTGGAAACACCATATATTTT. Translating gives CASSLWGLSSGNTIYF.

The chain combines TRBV11-3 with TRBJ2-1; 7 bases agree with TRBD1. CDR1 SGHNT and CDR2 YENEEA come from the germline V gene. Trimming at V came to 0 bases and at J to 3 bases, leaving 2 bases not matched to a gene. This CDR3 has 15 residues. CDR3 residues: CASSLDRGSYNEQFF. DNA of the CDR3: TGTGCCAGCAGCTTAGACAGGGGGAGCTACAATGAGCAGTTCTTC.

The table lists this clone with a few counts. V gene TRBV5-1 combines with J gene TRBJ2-1, with unresolved D. The V gene lost 4 bases and the J gene lost 6 bases, with 8 bases spanning the gap. CDR3 length equals 12 residues. CDR1 is SGHRS and CDR2 is YFSETQ in the germline V gene. CDR3 nucleotides: TGCGCCAGCAGCGAGGCGGCCAATGAGCAGTTCTTC. Translated: CASSEAANEQFF.